This TCR beta chain comes out of a study of radiotherapy plus CTLA-4 blockade in lung cancer. Study details: There were objective responses in around 18% of patients, and around 31% had disease control.

Assay: immunoSEQ multiplex PCR; the TCRdb copy retains only in-frame clones and omits some. Among 45,000 or so clones listed, 70% to 80% were seen once. Participants had chemo-refractory metastatic non-small-cell lung cancer and were treated with focal radiation plus ipilimumab CTLA-4 blockade. After removal of 0 bases from V and 0 bases from J, the junction contained 9 bases not matched to a gene. The CDR3 sequence is 18 residues long. CDR1 and CDR2 (germline): SGHAT, FQNNGV. Regarding this clone: The antigen is unknown.

Notes on the study in general: An expansion of tumor-derived TCR clones occurred in blood after radiotherapy plus ipilimumab.

The chain combines TRBV11-2 with TRBJ1-2; 8 bases fit TRBD1. The sample was peripheral blood, taken from a patient treated with radiotherapy plus ipilimumab. The source of this sequence is a human donor with non-small cell lung cancer who had stable disease on radiotherapy plus ipilimumab. CDR3 amino acids: CASSLDQTGVVTNYGYTF. Written as DNA, the CDR3 is TGTGCCAGCAGCTTAGATCAGACAGGGGTCGTTACTAACTATGGCTACACCTTC. Together with reference TRBV11-2 and TRBJ1-2, the CDR3 gives the full variable domain: EAGVAQSPRYKIIEKRQSVAFWCNPISGHATLYWYQQILGQGPKLLIQFQNNGVVDDSQLPKDRFSAERLKGVDSTLKIQPAKLEDSAVYLCASSLDQTGVVTNYGYTFGSGTRLTVV.